One and the same sample provided the 13 T cell receptor beta chains below, sequenced in a study of response to subunit inactivated influenza vaccine. TCRdb re-called the RT-PCR reads through MiXCR, storing one row per CDR3 protein. The sample carries over 750,000 distinct CDR3 sequences, 21% recorded once. Here the sequenced sample was PBMCs from blood, taken roughly 5 days after vaccination. The receptors here all came from a man in his fifties who received an inactivated influenza vaccine.

As for this clonotype: Germline and junction disagree at one end, which may indicate a read error. The genes are TRBV4-3 and TRBJ1-2; no firm D call. Per the germline V gene, CDR1 is LGHNA and CDR2 is YSLEER. CDR3 length: 15 residues. The CDR3 nucleotides read TGCGCCAGTAGCCAACTCGGTCAACTATCGGGGGGCTACACCTTC. The encoded protein is CASSQLGQLSGGYTF.

The J gene is TRBJ2-7, the V gene TRBV6-1; tentatively, D is TRBD2 (5 bases). CDR1 and CDR2 (germline): MNHNS, SASEGT. The CDR3 length is 14 residues. The V end lost 7 bases, the J end lost 0 bases, and 13 bases lay between the germline ends. The CDR3 bases are TGTGCCAGCAAAAGCGGAGGACCCTCCTACGAGCAGTACTTC. It translates to CASKSGGPSYEQYF.

This clonotype was observed a handful of times. The chain is built from TRBV24-1 and TRBJ2-3; the match to TRBD2 covers 9 bases. Germline CDR1 KGHDR, CDR2 SFDVKD. The CDR3 covers 13 residues. Germline trimming cut 8 bases from V and 3 bases from J; bases unmatched to any gene: 2. CDR3: CATTAGGTDTQYF. As DNA, the CDR3 is TGTGCCACCACGGCGGGGGGGACAGATACGCAGTATTTT.

This clonotype was observed once. V usage is TRBV29-1 and J usage is TRBJ2-1; D might be TRBD2 (6 bases). There are 12 residues in the CDR3. Per the germline V gene, CDR1 is SQVTM and CDR2 is ANQGSEA. V lost 7 bases and J lost 3, with 10 bases in between. CDR3 bases: TGCAGCGGAGGGACTGACTACAATGAGCAGTTCTTC. Protein: CSGGTDYNEQFF.

This clonotype appeared a few times. V is TRBV20-1 and J is TRBJ2-7; 8 nucleotides align to TRBD2. V dropped 4 bases and J dropped 3; count of bases not matched to a gene: 11. This CDR3 has 15 residues. Germline values: CDR1 DFQATT, CDR2 SNEGSKA (reference sequence). DNA of the CDR3: TGCAGTGCTACTACCGGGACTAGGAGAAACTACGAGCAGTACTTC. Protein: CSATTGTRRNYEQYF.

This clonotype showed up just a few times. The rearrangement uses TRBV5-1 and TRBJ2-5, with 8 bases lining up with TRBD2. The CDR3 runs to 17 residues. The V and J ends lost 1 base and 3 bases, in that order; junction bases with no gene match: 11. Per germline, CDR1 SGHRS and CDR2 YFSETQ. The CDR3 spells CASSLQYSGVSKETQYF. CDR3 nucleotides: TGCGCCAGCAGCTTGCAATATAGCGGGGTTAGCAAAGAGACCCAGTACTTC.

The chain links TRBV3-1 to TRBJ2-1; D is uncertain. Germline V gene data show CDR1 as LGHDT and CDR2 as YNNKEL (reference sequence). V was pared by 1 base and J by 10 bases, with 8 bases between. The CDR3 length is 12 residues. The CDR3 nucleotides are TGTGCCAGCAGCCAAGTCGCGATGGAGCAGTTCTTC. This codes for CASSQVAMEQFF.

This clonotype has only a few counts. The chain employs TRBV20-1 and TRBJ2-6; D is unresolved. CDR3 length: 16 amino acids. Germline lookup yields CDR1 DFQATT and CDR2 SNEGSKA (reference sequence). Trimming shortened V by 6 bases and J by 0 bases, and 15 bases separated the two germline ends. This chain's CDR3 is CSAPERSSSGANVLTF. CDR3 in DNA: TGCAGTGCCCCGGAGAGGTCTTCCTCTGGGGCCAACGTCCTGACTTTC.

The CDR3 is CASSQPREGGPTDTQYF. The CDR3 DNA reads as TGTGCCAGCAGCCAACCCCGCGAAGGGGGCCCCACAGATACGCAGTATTTT. This rearrangement joins TRBV4-2 to TRBJ2-3, with 7 positions matching TRBD1. With V trimmed by 2 bases and J by 2 bases, 10 bases remained unmatched. The CDR3 covers 17 residues. Germline loops: CDR1 LGHNA, CDR2 YNFKEQ.

This chain links TRBV9 with TRBJ1-3, with D possibly TRBD1 on 6 matching bases. The CDR3 length is 15 residues. Germline loops: CDR1 SGDLS, CDR2 YYNGEE. Trimming left V 1 base short and J 3 bases short, with 11 bases between. The CDR3 DNA follows: TGTGCCAGCAGCGTACTAGGGGACATTGGAAACACCATATATTTT. It is translated as CASSVLGDIGNTIYF.

The gene calls are TRBV5-1 and TRBJ2-6; 10 positions match TRBD2. Germline V gives CDR1 SGHRS, CDR2 YFSETQ. This CDR3 contains 17 residues. J gave up 1 base and V 4 bases, and 5 bases lay outside the gene matches. The CDR3 region has the DNA TGCGCCAGCAGCCAAACAGCGGGAGGGTCTGGGGCCAACGTCCTGACTTTC. Amino acid sequence: CASSQTAGGSGANVLTF.

The V gene is TRBV7-3, the J gene TRBJ2-3, with D maybe TRBD2 (6 bases). The CDR3 has 17 residues. Germline V gene data show CDR1 as SGHTA and CDR2 as FQGTGA. Trimming stripped 1 base from V and 6 bases from J, with 20 bases between. CDR3 DNA: TGTGCCAGCAGCTTAATTCCCGGGACTCTAGGTTTCGATACGCAGTATTTT. The encoded protein is CASSLIPGTLGFDTQYF.

This sequence joins TRBV20-1 and TRBJ2-1; D is possibly TRBD1 or TRBD2 (5 bases each). There are 15 residues in the CDR3. CDR1 and CDR2 from the germline V gene are DFQATT and SNEGSKA (reference sequence). Trimming pared 3 bases from V and 3 bases from J, leaving 15 bases between. The DNA of the CDR3 is TGCAGTGCTAGGCCGGGGCAACTGATCTACAATGAGCAGTTCTTC. Translation gives CSARPGQLIYNEQFF.